These 15 T cell receptor beta chains were sequenced from one sample in a study of blood T cell repertoires in COVID-19 (TCRdb year 2020). Libraries were made using the immunoSEQ multiplex PCR assay. This immuneACCESS table, as held by TCRdb, lists in-frame sequences with V and J called but not all clones. Of the missing ones, under half trace to an unresolved V gene in checked studies; the others have no known cause. This sample is represented by just over 300,000 clones; roughly 87% of them were singletons. The biggest ten clones account for about 8.9% of the sample. Source material: PBMCs or T cells enriched from blood (not recorded which). The origin of the receptors is a woman aged 18-29 years who had recovered from COVID-19.

The chain carries TRBV28 and TRBJ2-7; D gene ambiguous. The CDR3 is 13 amino acids. Germline V gene lookup returns CDR1 MDHEN and CDR2 SYDVKM. With 6 bases removed from V and 5 bases from J, the gap between germline ends came to 14 bases. The DNA for the CDR3 is TGTGCCAGCAGCTCCAGACTGGCTCACGAGCAGTACTTC. Translated, it gives CASSSRLAHEQYF. Based on the CDR3 plus reference TRBV28 and TRBJ2-7, the full variable domain is DVKVTQSSRYLVKRTGEKVFLECVQDMDHENMFWYRQDPGLGLRLIYFSYDVKMKEKGDIPEGYSVSREKKERFSLILESASTNQTSMYLCASSSRLAHEQYFGPGTRLTVT.

V gene TRBV7-2 combines with J gene TRBJ2-3; 8 positions agree with TRBD2. Germline CDR1 and CDR2: SGHTA and FQGNSA. The J segment lost 4 bases and the V segment lost 2 bases, leaving 11 bases of the junction unmatched. This CDR3 spans 17 amino acids. The CDR3 here is CASSLLVSGAGADTQYF. In DNA, the CDR3 is TGTGCCAGCAGCTTATTAGTTAGCGGGGCAGGGGCAGATACGCAGTATTTT.

This clone was seen just once. DNA of the CDR3: TGCGCCAGCAGCCACGGCCCTCAGGGGTACAATGAGCAGTTCTTC. This translates into CASSHGPQGYNEQFF. The rearrangement joins TRBV4-3 to TRBJ2-1, with D possibly TRBD1 on 6 matching bases. Germline lookup yields CDR1 LGHNA and CDR2 YSLEER. This CDR3 comprises 15 residues. Trimming stripped 3 bases from V and 4 bases from J, with 13 bases between.

The rearrangement links TRBV28 to TRBJ1-2; 8 positions agree with TRBD1. With 3 bases clipped from V and 5 bases from J, the junction kept 8 bases outside the gene matches. CDR1 and CDR2 from the germline V gene are MDHEN and SYDVKM. This CDR3 region has 15 residues. CDR3 sequence: CASSFVGTGPYGYTF. The CDR3 DNA is TGTGCCAGCAGTTTTGTTGGGACAGGACCTTATGGCTACACCTTC.

Details on this clone: This sample includes further DNA sequences coding for the same CDR3. CDR3 DNA sequence: TGTGCCAGCAGGTTTGGACAGAACTATGGCTACACCTTC. Translated: CASRFGQNYGYTF. V and J are TRBV6-5 and TRBJ1-2; D is possibly TRBD1 (6 bases). This CDR3 comprises 13 residues. V lost 6 bases, J lost 2 bases, and 10 bases lay in between. Per the germline V gene, CDR1 is MNHEY and CDR2 is SVGAGI.

The chain is built from TRBV12-3 or TRBV12-4 and TRBJ2-1; TRBD1 aligns across 7 bases. The CDR3 runs 12 residues. V trimming: 6 bases; J trimming: 8 bases; junction bases outside the gene matches: 4. The CDR3 loop reads CASSPGGYEQFF. DNA for the CDR3: TGTGCCAGCAGCCCAGGGGGATATGAGCAGTTCTTC.

The rearrangement uses TRBV19 and TRBJ2-3, with 12 bases matching TRBD2. Germline V gene data show CDR1 as LNHDA and CDR2 as SQIVND (reference sequence). CDR3 size: 16 residues. After removal of 3 bases from V and 4 bases from J, the junction contained 5 bases not matched to a gene. CDR3 protein: CASSIGGLAGPDTQYF. The CDR3 nucleotides read TGTGCCAGTAGTATCGGCGGACTAGCGGGACCAGATACGCAGTATTTT.

A single count supports this clone. This rearrangement joins TRBV6-2 or TRBV6-3 to TRBJ1-2; D is undetermined. CDR1 is MNHEY and CDR2 is SVGEGT in the germline V gene. The CDR3 is 15 residues long. V gave up 5 bases and J gave up 4 bases, with 17 bases separating them. Here the CDR3 DNA reads TGTGCCAGCAGTGACATCGTGTCGCTCATCTATGGCTACACCTTC. Residues: CASSDIVSLIYGYTF.

The gene calls are TRBV19 and TRBJ1-2; TRBD1 matches at 8 bases. The CDR3 contains 15 residues. The V and J ends lost 6 bases and 4 bases, in that order; junction bases with no gene match: 10. Germline lookup yields CDR1 LNHDA and CDR2 SQIVND (reference sequence). The CDR3 region has the DNA TGTGCCAGTAGCGCGGGACAGGTATTCTCCTATGGCTACACCTTC. It is translated as CASSAGQVFSYGYTF.

This rearrangement joins TRBV28 to TRBJ2-3; 8 nucleotides match TRBD2. The CDR3 loop spans 18 amino acids. The V and J ends lost 7 bases and 2 bases, in that order; junction bases with no gene match: 17. Looked up from germline, CDR1 is MDHEN and CDR2 is SYDVKM. Here the CDR3 reads CASTERGWSLLFTDTQYF. The CDR3 DNA sequence: TGTGCCAGCACTGAGCGGGGGTGGTCGCTCCTCTTCACAGATACGCAGTATTTT.

DNA for the CDR3: TGCGCCAGCAGCCCACCGGGACAGGGGCTTAACTATGGCTACACCTTC. Amino acids: CASSPPGQGLNYGYTF. The J gene is TRBJ1-2, the V gene TRBV5-1, with 10 bases fitting TRBD1. Germline V CDR1 and CDR2: SGHRS, YFSETQ. The V gene end was trimmed by 4 bases and the J gene end by 1 base; junction bases not matched to a gene: 7. CDR3 length: 16 residues.

The chain combines TRBV6-5 with TRBJ1-6; D ambiguous. CDR3 size: 14 residues. The ends were cut back, 5 bases at V and 6 bases at J, with 11 bases in the middle. From germline, CDR1 is MNHEY and CDR2 SVGAGI. The CDR3 protein is CASSQRSSNSPLHF. The CDR3 DNA is TGTGCCAGCAGTCAAAGATCGAGTAATTCACCCCTCCACTTT.

The V and J genes are TRBV6-5 and TRBJ1-5, with D possibly being TRBD1 (5 bases). V was trimmed by 5 bases and J by 5 bases, leaving 13 bases between them. This CDR3 has 14 amino acids. The germline gives CDR1 MNHEY, CDR2 SVGAGI. The DNA for the CDR3 is TGTGCCAGCAGTCAGACAGTTGTCCATCAGCCCCAGCATTTT. Translating it yields CASSQTVVHQPQHF.

The J gene is TRBJ1-1, the V gene TRBV4-1; D unresolved. The ends were cut back, 4 bases at V and 3 bases at J, with 15 bases in the middle. Germline CDR1 is MGHRA and CDR2 is YSYEKL. The CDR3 consists of 15 residues. The CDR3 is CASSLDPGDDTEAFF. CDR3 sequence (DNA): TGCGCCAGCAGCCTAGACCCGGGAGACGACACTGAAGCTTTCTTT.

This chain links TRBV10-1 with TRBJ2-7; D might be TRBD2 (6 bases). Germline CDR1 is WNHNN and CDR2 is SYGVQD (reference sequence). With 6 bases removed from V and 5 bases from J, the gap between germline ends came to 17 bases. The CDR3 loop spans 14 amino acids. The CDR3 sequence: CASRYRDSGHEQYF. The CDR3 DNA follows: TGCGCCAGCAGATACCGGGACTCAGGACACGAGCAGTACTTC.